This T cell receptor beta chain was sequenced for a study of cytomegalovirus exposure and HLA in healthy donors (dated by TCRdb to the late 2010s). Regarding the research as a whole: In an earlier analysis of approximately 640 of the donors, about 260 Gb of sequence data and 117 million unique TCR beta sequences from about 180 million T cells were reported. Roughly 290 gigabases of sequencing data and roughly 81 million unique TCR sequences made up an early release that covered approximately 620 HLA-typed donors. Among the roughly 390 genotyped donors, under 90% belonged to the genetic ancestry cluster associated with self-reported Caucasian donors. The study was designed to test whether signatures of past pathogen exposure could be identified by cataloging public T cell receptors. The study profiled the T cell repertoires of fewer than 850 subjects by immunosequencing and related them to cytomegalovirus serostatus. Besides the first cohort of 500 to 700 subjects, a separate validation cohort made up of 90 to 150 different subjects was used. To predict cytomegalovirus infection status, the study brought together high-throughput TCR immunosequencing, statistical association of individual TCRs with disease status, and machine learning. To study patterns of TCR occurrence, a later analysis re-analyzed previously published TCR beta repertoires from 500 to 850 donors and added high-resolution HLA genotyping. In the later analysis, no new phenotypic data were used to find candidate immune exposures; instead, reliance was placed on TCR beta sequences and their occurrence across donors. To decide whether each TCR beta V gene segment behaved as functional or pseudogenic, an earlier analysis of some 600 of the donors relied on high-throughput TCR beta sequencing. Donor age, sex, ethnicity and CMV serostatus were compiled together with the repertoire data. In a later genetic analysis, genome-wide SNP genotypes for about 55% of the roughly 700 donors were used, and that subset was treated as a discovery cohort. All discovery cohort repertoires had been generated using a single sequencing platform. HLA typing included class I and class II loci at four-digit resolution. The number of typed donors differed by locus: roughly 620-640 for A, B, C, DRB1 and DQB1; approximately 540 for DQA1; 606 for DPA1; and around 490 for DPB1. Roughly five DR-DQ haplotypes were handled as single units for association and clustering, since linkage in the cohort was strong. Across some 400 genotyped donors of the cohort, an average of about 240,000 unique TCR beta nucleotide sequences per donor were sequenced, and approximately 19% of those sequences were non-productive. Study-wide findings and limitations: Specific HLA alleles were associated with 15,000 to 20,000 TCR beta sequences at a false discovery rate of 0.05 in a later analysis. In the study, about 150 TCR beta chains were listed as associated with cytomegalovirus. In a later analysis, several top co-occurrence clusters were reported to appear linked to parvovirus B19, influenza, CMV and Epstein-Barr virus. Some IMGT-functional V segments, including TRBV6-2 and TRBV6-3, could not be distinguished by the 87-base-pair reads and were therefore excluded. In a later analysis, TCR association rates were found to vary across HLA loci, with the most associated TCRs seen for DRB1 alleles and the fewest for HLA-C alleles. In a later genetic analysis, a missense DCLRE1C variant was associated with V-gene and J-gene trimming of TCR beta chains, and the association was replicated in an independent cohort. A later genetic analysis reported fewer N-insertions in productive TCRs among donors in an Asian-associated ancestry cluster than the approximately 700-donor mean. In both the original and validation cohorts, the classifier was reported to diagnose cytomegalovirus status with high specificity and sensitivity. Most CMV-associated TCR beta chains appeared to be HLA-restricted in a later analysis, and the HLA associations seemed to be driven largely by CMV exposure. The authors suggested that the approach could potentially be generalized to other disease states and immunological phenotypes. Correlated functional status among segregating V segments might be attributable to linkage disequilibrium, but an unknown experimental factor could not be ruled out. A cluster of highly shared sequence variants was judged likely to be a technical artifact of the sequencing pipeline. Most TCR sequences were observed very rarely across donors, whereas some public TCRs were present in many individuals. A further reported finding was that TCR beta sequences accurately predicted the HLA-A and HLA-B alleles for most subjects in the first cohort. The earlier analysis of around 600 of the donors excluded seventeen rarely observed V segments, including chromosome 9 orphons, because counts were too low. The cohort was sequenced for TCR beta chains only, and without alpha or paired-chain data the features that could be detected were limited. In vitro tests confirmed that a few of the cytomegalovirus-associated TCR beta chains recognize cytomegalovirus antigens. CMV serostatus was the only immune exposure information available for the cohort. Strong co-occurrence of HLA alleles, especially DR and DQ, made assigning TCR associations to individual alleles difficult. Compared with equally common non-associated chains, HLA-associated TCR beta chains in a later analysis were more clonally expanded and had lower generation probabilities. Sequencing depth was assumed to be roughly uniform across donors in the presence/absence analyses, though that assumption may not hold. HLA typing was unavailable for some donors at each locus, so association tests used only the typed subset. Broadly in line with IMGT annotations, most TCR beta V segments showed up in productive rearrangements about 87% or about 30% of the time in an earlier analysis of several hundred of the donors.

According to the germline V gene, CDR1 reads SGHRS and CDR2 reads YFSETQ. The CDR3 starts with the cysteine, ends with the phenylalanine, and has 15 residues. Only the CDR3 portion is preserved as DNA: 45 bases, with reading frame beginning at the first base. From V the trimming removes 7 bases and from J it removes 5 bases, while the gene matches leave 10 bases of the junction unaccounted for. For this clone: Its antigen remains unidentified. No base-level quality is on record; no much larger clone is a single base apart.

The cohort comprised 710 or so healthy bone marrow donors. All cohort members were sampled while nominally healthy, although unrecorded immune exposures were likely present. The donor was CMV seronegative and was included in the group of several hundred seronegative cohort members. Each donor provided a peripheral blood sample, and peripheral blood mononuclear cells were used for TCR beta sequencing. Genomic DNA extraction from the blood cell samples was performed with the Qiagen DNeasy Blood Extraction Kit. Libraries came from the immunoSEQ multiplex PCR assay. For the multiplex PCR, a mixture combining 60 forward primers for TCR Vbeta segments and 13 reverse primers for TCR Jbeta segments was used. The CDR3 region of rearranged TCR beta genes was amplified from genomic DNA by a multiplex PCR assay. Amplified TCR beta libraries were sequenced as 87-base-pair reads on the Illumina HiSeq System. In the authors' own workflow: Across the 700 or so repertoires, a later analysis counted approximately 75 million unique TCR beta chains, approximately 12 million of which were shared by at least two donors. Raw reads were error-corrected and collapsed into unique sequences with a nearest-neighbor algorithm that merged closely related sequences to remove PCR and sequencing errors. To assign V, D and J gene segments, CDR3 sequences were aligned to IMGT reference sequences. For a sequence to be retained, a match of at least six nucleotides to both a V gene segment and a J gene segment was required. Rearrangements were called productive when the CDR3 lacked stop codons and stayed in frame with V and J; all others were non-productive. Following IMGT convention, CDR3 was defined as the stretch from the second conserved V-encoded cysteine up to the conserved J-encoded phenylalanine. Sequences without an unambiguous match to a single V gene segment were excluded from the earlier analysis of about 630 of the donors. In an earlier analysis of roughly 600 of the donors, a V segment was called functional when productive rearrangements were above 56.7%, and segregating when the standard deviation between donors exceeded 5%. A statistical classification framework was built for diagnosing cytomegalovirus status from the catalog of TCR beta chain sequences. In a later analysis, V and J genes were assigned by comparing TCR nucleotide sequences against IMGT/GENE-DB human TR gene sequences. A later analysis assigned CDR3 sequences and most-parsimonious VDJ recombination scenarios with the TCRdist pipeline. In a later analysis, every TCR beta chain was defined by the combination of its CDR3 amino acid sequence and its V-gene family, and reads without a unique V-gene family were dropped. In a later analysis, 500 to 650 highly shared, low-generation-probability nucleotide sequences were removed to address suspected cross-contamination and a sequencing artifact. In a later analysis, a clonal expansion index for each public chain was calculated from normalized within-repertoire ranks of inferred template counts. A later analysis computed generation probabilities with a VDJ recombination model fitted to out-of-frame rearrangements, and checked the results against IGoR. In a later analysis, hypergeometric tests were used to score TCR-TCR, TCR-HLA and TCR-CMV co-occurrence, with a repertoire-size bias correction applied to TCR pairs. False discovery rates were estimated in a later analysis by permuting HLA or CMV assignments 20 times. In a later analysis, co-occurring TCRs were grouped using DBSCAN, and TCRdist sequence similarity was added for clustering within HLA-allele-positive subsets. For co-occurrence clustering, repertoires with fewer than 30,000 or more than 120,000 public chains were excluded, along with five or six repertoires with anomalous nucleotide sharing. This immuneACCESS table, as held by TCRdb, lists in-frame sequences with V and J called but not all clones. Of the missing ones, under half trace to an unresolved V gene in checked studies; the others have no known cause. The V and J calls and the clone size are those of that table, but D and trimming were determined from the DNA. The sample table holds some 150,000 clones, of which 60% to 80% were seen once. Roughly 0.7% of the sample is held by the ten biggest clonotypes.

The receptor was isolated from a male donor in good health and CMV-seronegative. The rearrangement combines TRBV5-1 with TRBJ2-2, and TRBD2 aligns with 8 junction nucleotides. The material sequenced was PBMCs. The base sequence is TGCGCCAGCGGAGTAGCGGGAAGTTGGACCGGGGAGCTGTTTTTT. Its protein reads: CASGVAGSWTGELFF.